The 23 T cell receptor beta chains below were found in one sample sequenced in a study of blood T cells in healthy people across ages. A second PCR, run for roughly 7 to 12 cycles, used a sample-barcoded 5' primer plus a J-beta primer mix. MiXCR, applied by TCRdb to the 5' RACE reads, yields one record per CDR3 protein. The table has 1.8 million or so distinct CDR3 sequences, approximately 40% seen once. Sequencing input: blood. The receptors shown here come from a human donor in good health.

The rearrangement joins TRBV4-2 to TRBJ2-1; TRBD2 matches at 7 bases. CDR3 length equals 13 residues. Germline V gene data show CDR1 as LGHNA and CDR2 as YNFKEQ. V lost 5 bases, J lost 9 bases, and 7 bases stayed unmatched. CDR3 loop: CASSGGGGGEQFF. CDR3 coding DNA: TGTGCCAGCAGCGGGGGGGGTGGGGGTGAGCAGTTCTTC.

The sample holds a few counts of this clonotype. The chain has TRBV2 and TRBJ1-4; D may be TRBD1 (6 bases). In germline, CDR1 is SNHLY, CDR2 FYNNEI. This CDR3 is 13 amino acids long. CDR3 sequence reads: CVQQRQGNEKLFF. Written as DNA, the CDR3 is TGTGTCCAGCAACGGCAGGGGAATGAAAAACTGTTTTTT.

This clonotype has more than one count but fewer than ten. The chain employs TRBV14 and TRBJ1-4; D call uncertain. The CDR3 is 14 residues long. Trimming removed 0 bases from V and 8 bases from J, with 10 bases in between. CDR1 is SGHDN and CDR2 is FVKESK in the germline V gene. The CDR3 region is CASSQDKSAEKLFF. The CDR3 DNA reads TGTGCCAGCAGCCAAGATAAGAGTGCCGAAAAACTGTTTTTT.

J is TRBJ2-5 and V is TRBV4-3; D uncertain. V was trimmed by 0 bases and J by 1 base, leaving 9 bases between them. CDR1 is LGHNA, CDR2 YSLEER, per germline. This CDR3 comprises 15 residues. The DNA for the CDR3 is TGCGCCAGCAGCCAAGAGTGGTCCAGCCAAGAGACCCAGTACTTC. Translated, it gives CASSQEWSSQETQYF.

The table lists this clonotype with a few counts. Sequence at one end of the junction differs from germline and may be a read error. V and J are TRBV7-2 and TRBJ1-5; the D gene is possibly TRBD1 (6 bases). This CDR3 spans 16 amino acids. Germline V lookup: CDR1 SGHTA, CDR2 FQGNSA. Written as DNA, the CDR3 is TGTGCCAGCAGCTTAGTGGGGGCAGGTACCAATCGGCCCCAGCATTTT. Amino acids: CASSLVGAGTNRPQHF.

The CDR3 here is CASSLGGGGPGVTQYF. The CDR3 coding sequence is TGCGCCAGCAGCTTAGGCGGCGGGGGGCCGGGAGTGACCCAGTACTTC. This rearrangement joins TRBV5-1 to TRBJ2-5, with TRBD2 identical over 8 bases. CDR1 is SGHRS, CDR2 YFSETQ, per germline. The trim removed 2 bases at V and 7 bases at J, leaving 13 bases unmatched. The CDR3 is 16 amino acids.

The V and J genes are TRBV20-1 and TRBJ2-1; 14 nucleotides agree with TRBD2. CDR3 length: 16 amino acids. The V segment lost 2 bases and the J segment 4 bases; nucleotides outside the gene matches: 4. The V gene's germline CDR1 is DFQATT and CDR2 SNEGSKA (reference sequence). The CDR3 sequence is CSARTTSGGAYNEQFF. The CDR3 DNA follows: TGCAGTGCTAGAACGACTAGCGGGGGGGCGTACAATGAGCAGTTCTTC.

The V and J genes are TRBV9 and TRBJ2-1; a possible D gene is TRBD1 (6 bases). V dropped 3 bases and J dropped 5 bases, with 15 bases sitting between them. Germline V gives CDR1 SGDLS, CDR2 YYNGEE. The CDR3 has 15 amino acids. The CDR3 protein is CASSALGTPDNEQFF. The CDR3 DNA follows: TGTGCCAGCAGCGCTCTCGGGACACCGGACAATGAGCAGTTCTTC.

This clonotype has just a few counts. The rearrangement uses TRBV20-1 and TRBJ2-1; 14 bases are a match to TRBD2. Germline CDR1 and CDR2: DFQATT and SNEGSKA (reference sequence). The CDR3 runs to 17 residues. The CDR3 DNA reads as TGCAGCGCCCCGGGACTAGCGGGGGTTAGTGCCTACAATGAGCAGTTCTTC. Translating gives CSAPGLAGVSAYNEQFF.

The chain carries TRBV18 and TRBJ1-2, with 10 nucleotides matching TRBD1. Germline assignment: CDR1 KGHSH and CDR2 LQKENI. V shed 0 bases and J 5 bases; nucleotides not matched to a gene: 15. The CDR3 covers 19 residues. Here the CDR3 DNA reads TGTGCCAGCTCACCACCGGCGCGGGACAGGGGTTTAGTTTTTTATGGCTACACCTTC. As protein: CASSPPARDRGLVFYGYTF.

About this clonotype itself: Because the CDR3 is missing its conserved closing phenylalanine or tryptophan, this is likely a read error. This chain joins TRBV3-1 and TRBJ2-5; 8 nucleotides line up with TRBD2. The length of the CDR3 is 14 residues. The V and J ends lost 4 bases and 3 bases, in that order; junction bases with no gene match: 4. CDR1 is LGHDT and CDR2 is YNNKEL in the germline V gene (reference sequence). CDR3 nucleotide sequence: TGTGCCAGCAGCCCGACACTAGCGGAAGAGACCCAGTACTAC. Translated, it gives CASSPTLAEETQYY.

The chain employs TRBV3-1 and TRBJ1-4; no reliable D call. V was shortened by 0 bases and J by 10 bases, with 6 bases between the two germline ends. The CDR3 spans 12 residues. Germline V CDR1 and CDR2: LGHDT, YNNKEL (reference sequence). The CDR3 reads CASSQEVRKLFF. In nucleotides, the CDR3 is TGTGCCAGCAGCCAAGAAGTTCGAAAACTGTTTTTT.

Many counts were recorded for this clonotype. This chain connects TRBV5-6 to TRBJ2-1; 9 nucleotides agree with TRBD1. The CDR3 sequence is 13 residues long. Germline V gene data show CDR1 as SGHDT and CDR2 as YYEEEE. The junction had 5 bases not matched to a gene; V was cut back by 5 bases and J by 8 bases. In DNA form, the CDR3 reads TGTGCCAGCAGTTTGACAGGGGGAGATGAGCAGTTCTTC. This sequence encodes CASSLTGGDEQFF.

V is TRBV20-1 and J is TRBJ1-2, with D unresolved. From germline, CDR1 is DFQATT and CDR2 SNEGSKA (reference sequence). V lost 0 bases and J lost 4, with 24 bases in between. The CDR3 length is 18 residues. CDR3 protein: CSARDPSGPSTASYGYTF. The CDR3 nucleotides read TGCAGTGCTAGAGATCCCTCCGGGCCATCCACCGCCAGCTATGGCTACACCTTC.

The chain has TRBV29-1 and TRBJ1-1, with D hard to call. V dropped 4 bases and J dropped 0 bases, with 9 bases sitting between them. CDR1 is SQVTM and CDR2 is ANQGSEA in the germline V gene. The CDR3 spans 13 residues. The CDR3 DNA reads as TGCAGCGTTGGTAGTCAGATGAACACTGAAGCTTTCTTT. The encoded protein is CSVGSQMNTEAFF.

In this sample, this clonotype turned up once. V and J are TRBV7-9 and TRBJ2-5, with TRBD1 matching over 8 bases. Germline trimming cut 4 bases from V and 0 bases from J; bases unmatched to any gene: 10. This CDR3 has 17 residues. Germline assignment: CDR1 SEHNR and CDR2 FQNEAQ (reference sequence). The CDR3 DNA is TGTGCCAGCAGCTCCCCCAGCTCGACAGGGGACCAAGAGACCCAGTACTTC. This gives the protein CASSSPSSTGDQETQYF.

This clonotype occurred a few times. The rearrangement joins TRBV28 to TRBJ2-3; TRBD2 matches at 12 bases. Germline V gives CDR1 MDHEN, CDR2 SYDVKM. The trim removed 6 bases at V and 13 bases at J, leaving 5 bases unmatched. The CDR3 sequence is 12 residues long. As DNA, the CDR3 is TGTGCCAGCAGCATCCGACTAGCGGGGGAGTATTTT. This translates into CASSIRLAGEYF. Using reference TRBV28 and TRBJ2-3 for the parts outside the CDR3, the full variable domain is DVKVTQSSRYLVKRTGEKVFLECVQDMDHENMFWYRQDPGLGLRLIYFSYDVKMKEKGDIPEGYSVSREKKERFSLILESASTNQTSMYLCASSIRLAGEYFGPGTRLTVL.

The V call is TRBV5-5, the J call TRBJ2-4; TRBD1 matches 11 bases. With the DNA end fitting TRBJ2-7 better, the J assignment may be wrong. The CDR3 has 16 residues. Germline loops: CDR1 SGHKS, CDR2 YYEKEE (reference sequence). DNA of the CDR3: TGTGCCAGCAGCCGCCTCCGGACAGGGGGCCTTTACGAGCAGTACTTC. It encodes CASSRLRTGGLYEQYF.

About this clonotype itself: One end of the junction varies from germline; a read error may be responsible. The genes are TRBV7-8 and TRBJ1-1; D gene uncertain. CDR3 length: 13 amino acids. Per the germline V gene, CDR1 is SGHVS and CDR2 is FQNEAQ. The CDR3 here is CVSSPGKNTEAFF. The DNA of the CDR3 is TGTGTCAGCAGCCCGGGGAAGAACACTGAAGCTTTCTTT. Full variable domain (missing parts from reference TRBV7-8 and TRBJ1-1): GAGVSQSPRYKVAKRGQDVALRCDPISGHVSLFWYQQALGQGPEFLTYFQNEAQLDKSGLPSDRFFAERPEGSVSTLKIQRTQQEDSAVYLCVSSPGKNTEAFFGQGTRLTVV.

This clonotype was found a few times. The chain combines TRBV12-3 or TRBV12-4 with TRBJ1-2; D unclear. Trimming took off 5 bases at V and 8 bases at J, with 12 bases between the two ends. This CDR3 is built from 12 residues. The CDR3 loop reads CASSVAADGYTF. The CDR3 DNA follows: TGTGCCAGCAGTGTCGCAGCGGACGGCTACACCTTC.

J is TRBJ2-1 and V is TRBV9, with 7 bases matching TRBD1. The CDR3 covers 15 residues. V lost 4 bases and J lost 4; bases outside the gene matches: 8. Germline loops: CDR1 SGDLS, CDR2 YYNGEE. The CDR3 DNA reads TGTGCCAGCAGCCCACGGACAGGACCGTACAATGAGCAGTTCTTC. Amino acids: CASSPRTGPYNEQFF.

This clonotype was seen a handful of times. This sequence joins TRBV12-3 or TRBV12-4 and TRBJ2-1; D may be TRBD2 (6 bases). V shed 2 bases and J shed 7 bases, with 18 bases lying between them. This CDR3 is built from 16 residues. CDR3 DNA sequence: TGTGCCAGCAGTTTAAGGCACGGGGGAATTTGGAATGAGCAGTTCTTC. Translating gives CASSLRHGGIWNEQFF.

This clonotype has more than one count but fewer than ten. V usage is TRBV7-2 and J usage is TRBJ1-1, with 8 nucleotides matching TRBD1. CDR3 length equals 14 residues. Trimming removed 5 bases from V and 3 bases from J; junction bases left unmatched: 5. The germline V gene has CDR1 SGHTA and CDR2 FQGNSA. The CDR3 nucleotides read TGTGCCAGCAGCAAGACAGGGGTTGACACTGAAGCTTTCTTT. As protein: CASSKTGVDTEAFF.